This entry features one TCR beta chain sequence. The antigen is unknown. Sequenced by immunoSEQ multiplex PCR; TCRdb stores in-frame clones only, minus some. The sample holds 25,000 to 30,000 clones, approximately 79% seen once. Germline CDR1 is MNHNS and CDR2 is SASEGT. This CDR3 contains 15 residues. Trimming removed 5 bases from V and 0 bases from J; junction bases left unmatched: 5. Tumor tissue was taken before any definitive surgery or chemotherapy was given. The record originates from a study of high-grade serous ovarian cancer treatment subgroups. Looking at the study overall: On average, just over 14,000 reads and roughly 7,000 unique TCR beta rearrangements were obtained per sample. Points from the study as a whole: TCR clonal relatedness correlated positively with neoantigen level. Spatial context was lost because tumors were sequenced in bulk. Tumors within one patient showed repertoire similarity of about 0.1 to 0.8.

This receptor was identified in a human donor with high-grade serous ovarian cancer. The sample taken for sequencing was tumor tissue. This chain uses TRBV6-1 with TRBJ2-3; the match to TRBD1 covers 7 bases. DNA of the CDR3: TGTGCCAGCAGTCCTCGGGACAGAAGCACAGATACGCAGTATTTT. Residues: CASSPRDRSTDTQYF.